In its sample, the clone carrying this T cell receptor (beta chain) was seen a few times. Its antigen remains unknown. This entry belongs to a study of T cell repertoires in cytomegalovirus infection. Study overall: An indication of both CMV infection and matching HLA type came from public TCR beta signatures. Broader study findings: HLA-C-restricted CMV-specific TCR beta clonotypes prevailed in the ex vivo response. Identification of carriers of CMV plus the relevant HLA was achieved through cumulative public TCR beta family frequency.

Germline V gene data show CDR1 as MNHEY and CDR2 as SMNVEV (reference sequence). The ends were cut back, 6 bases at V and 0 bases at J, with 12 bases in the middle. The CDR3 runs to 15 residues. TCRdb independently ran MiXCR on the reads; one entry per CDR3 protein. The sample lists around 120,000 distinct CDR3 sequences, roughly 25% seen once, with roughly 35% in the top ten. The receptor was isolated from a human donor in good health (CMV status not recorded). Some clones in this sample may be carry-over from other donors' samples. V and J are TRBV27 and TRBJ2-1, with D uncertain. The sequencing input was PBMCs, sequenced either directly or after in vitro stimulation (not recorded which). CDR3 loop: CASSLGVLSYNEQFF. The CDR3 DNA reads TGTGCCAGCAGCCTAGGAGTACTCTCCTACAATGAGCAGTTCTTC.